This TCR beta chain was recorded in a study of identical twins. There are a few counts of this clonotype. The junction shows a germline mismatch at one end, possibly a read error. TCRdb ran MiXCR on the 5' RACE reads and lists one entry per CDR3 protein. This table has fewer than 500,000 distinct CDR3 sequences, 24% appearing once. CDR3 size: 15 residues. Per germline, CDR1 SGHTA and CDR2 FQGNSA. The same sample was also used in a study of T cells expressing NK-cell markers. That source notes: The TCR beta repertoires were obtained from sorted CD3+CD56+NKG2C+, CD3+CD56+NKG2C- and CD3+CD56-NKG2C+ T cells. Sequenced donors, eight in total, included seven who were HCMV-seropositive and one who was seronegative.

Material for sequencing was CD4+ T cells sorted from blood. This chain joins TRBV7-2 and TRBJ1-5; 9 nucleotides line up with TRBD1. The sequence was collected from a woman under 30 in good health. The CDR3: CASSSGTGTFQSQHF. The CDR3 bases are TGTGCCAGCAGCTCCGGGACAGGGACATTTCAGTCCCAGCATTTT.